Each of the 8 T cell receptor beta chains below was sequenced from the same sample in a study of OX40 agonist ivuxolimab in advanced cancers. Measured with immunoSEQ multiplex PCR; TCRdb has only the in-frame clones, and not every one. Of roughly 93,000 clones listed, around 90% are singletons. The sample was CD4+ or CD8+ T cells sorted from blood, taken in a trial of the OX40 agonist ivuxolimab. These receptors all come from an adult with an advanced solid tumor such as melanoma, head and neck, liver or kidney cancer.

The V and J genes are TRBV5-1 and TRBJ2-5; D gene unclear. The CDR3 totals 15 residues. Per germline, CDR1 SGHRS and CDR2 YFSETQ. Trimming shortened V by 4 bases and J by 4 bases, and 17 bases separated the two germline ends. The CDR3 DNA is TGCGCCAGCAGCCCGGGTTTCGGCCCGGGAGAGACCCAGTACTTC. Its translation is CASSPGFGPGETQYF.

This chain connects TRBV5-1 to TRBJ1-4; D ambiguous. Judging by the DNA end, TRBJ2-2 fits better; the J call may be wrong. Germline assignment: CDR1 SGHRS and CDR2 YFSETQ. The CDR3 sequence is 13 residues long. The CDR3 nucleotides read TGCGCCAGCAGCTTGGGGGTGGGCCAGGAGCTGTTTTTT. Encoded protein: CASSLGVGQELFF.

This chain joins TRBV7-3 and TRBJ2-3; D may be TRBD2 (6 bases). The V end lost 2 bases, the J end lost 0 bases, and 9 bases lay between the germline ends. There are 15 residues in the CDR3. Germline V lookup: CDR1 SGHTA, CDR2 FQGTGA. The CDR3: CASSLLAGSTDTQYF. Written as DNA, the CDR3 is TGTGCCAGCAGCTTATTGGCGGGGAGCACAGATACGCAGTATTTT.

V is TRBV30 and J is TRBJ2-3; D is unresolved. The germline V gene has CDR1 GTSNPN and CDR2 SVGIG (reference sequence). The CDR3 covers 11 residues. CDR3 sequence reads: CAFRSTDTQYF. The CDR3 DNA is TGTGCTTTCCGTAGCACAGATACGCAGTATTTT. The full variable domain, with the rest looked up from reference TRBV30 and TRBJ2-3, is SQTIHQWPATLVQPVGSPLSLECTVEGTSNPNLYWYRQAAGRGLQLLFYSVGIGQISSEVPQNLSASRPQDRQFILSSKKLLLSDSGFYLCAFRSTDTQYFGPGTRLTVL.

The chain has TRBV15 and TRBJ1-1; a possible D gene is TRBD1 (6 bases). Per the germline V gene, CDR1 is LNHNV and CDR2 is YYDKDF (reference sequence). V lost 7 bases and J lost 3, with 15 bases in between. The CDR3 runs 14 residues. Written as DNA, the CDR3 is TGTGCCACCACCCGAGGGGGACGCGACACTGAAGCTTTCTTT. This codes for CATTRGGRDTEAFF.

The rearrangement links TRBV7-3 to TRBJ2-7; the match to TRBD2 covers 10 bases. The CDR3 has 16 amino acids. After removal of 2 bases from V and 4 bases from J, the junction contained 8 bases not matched to a gene. Germline values: CDR1 SGHTA, CDR2 FQGTGA. The CDR3 coding sequence is TGTGCCAGCAGCTTAGGTGGCCCTAGCGGGGGTTACGAGCAGTACTTC. Translated, it gives CASSLGGPSGGYEQYF.

The chain links TRBV9 to TRBJ2-7; 8 nucleotides match TRBD2. Germline V gene data show CDR1 as SGDLS and CDR2 as YYNGEE. After removal of 3 bases from V and 2 bases from J, the junction contained 7 bases not matched to a gene. This CDR3 has 15 amino acids. The CDR3 coding sequence is TGTGCCAGCAGCGGCGGGGGGTTGAACACCTACGAGCAGTACTTC. Translated, it gives CASSGGGLNTYEQYF.

This clone was observed once. This chain uses TRBV30 with TRBJ2-3; 8 nucleotides agree with TRBD1. The CDR3 consists of 15 residues. The germline gives CDR1 GTSNPN, CDR2 SVGIG (reference sequence). Trimming removed 1 base from V and 6 bases from J; junction bases left unmatched: 9. The CDR3 sequence: CAWSADRDSPDTQYF. As DNA, the CDR3 is TGTGCCTGGAGTGCGGACAGGGACAGCCCGGATACGCAGTATTTT.